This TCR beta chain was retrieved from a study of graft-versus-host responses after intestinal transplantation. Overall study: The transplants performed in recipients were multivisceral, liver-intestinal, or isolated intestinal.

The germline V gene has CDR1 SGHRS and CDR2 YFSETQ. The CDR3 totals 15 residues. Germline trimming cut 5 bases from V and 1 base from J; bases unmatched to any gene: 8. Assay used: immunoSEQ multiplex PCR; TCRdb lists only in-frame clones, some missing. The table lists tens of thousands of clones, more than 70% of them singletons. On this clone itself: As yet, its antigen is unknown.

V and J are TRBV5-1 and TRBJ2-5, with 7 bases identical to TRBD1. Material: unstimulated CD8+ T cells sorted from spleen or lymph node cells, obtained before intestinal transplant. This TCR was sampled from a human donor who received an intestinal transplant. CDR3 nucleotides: TGCGCCAGCAGTCCGGGACAGTTAATCCAAGAGACCCAGTACTTC. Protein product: CASSPGQLIQETQYF. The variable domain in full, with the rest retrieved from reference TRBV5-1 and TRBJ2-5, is KAGVTQTPRYLIKTRGQQVTLSCSPISGHRSVSWYQQTPGQGLQFLFEYFSETQRNKGNFPGRFSGRQFSNSRSEMNVSTLELGDSALYLCASSPGQLIQETQYFGPGTRLLVL.